A single sample gave rise to the 17 T cell receptor beta chains below, sequenced in a study of long-term antiretroviral therapy in people with HIV. Investigators performed immunoSEQ version v3.0 at survey level. Some clones are missing from TCRdb's copy, which holds only in-frame ones; the method was immunoSEQ multiplex PCR. The table lists about 22,000 clones, 75% to 85% of them singletons. The starting material was unsorted PBMCs, obtained 0.1 years before starting antiretroviral therapy. These receptors were obtained from a man aged 18 to 29 with HIV.

The rearrangement uses TRBV27 and TRBJ2-7, with unresolved D. This CDR3 comprises 14 residues. Trimming took off 2 bases at V and 2 bases at J, with 10 bases between the two ends. Germline V gives CDR1 MNHEY, CDR2 SMNVEV (reference sequence). The CDR3 bases are TGTGCCAGCAGTTTACGGACGGATGCCTACGAGCAGTACTTC. As protein: CASSLRTDAYEQYF.

The genes are TRBV30 and TRBJ2-1; TRBD1 aligns across 12 bases. CDR1 and CDR2 (germline): GTSNPN, SVGIG (reference sequence). The V gene end was trimmed by 5 bases and the J gene end by 7 bases; junction bases not matched to a gene: 3. The CDR3 is made up of 13 amino acids. Here the CDR3 DNA reads TGTGCCTGGGCGGGACAGGGGGCAAATGAGCAGTTCTTC. Protein sequence: CAWAGQGANEQFF.

This chain joins TRBV29-1 and TRBJ1-2; D gene uncertain. V was trimmed by 7 bases and J by 1 base, leaving 16 bases between them. The V gene's germline CDR1 is SQVTM and CDR2 ANQGSEA. CDR3 length: 14 residues. In DNA, the CDR3 is TGCAGCGGCAATGCCCTTACAGTTAACTATGGCTACACCTTC. It yields the protein CSGNALTVNYGYTF.

The chain uses TRBV29-1 and TRBJ2-7; perhaps D is TRBD1 or TRBD2 (5 bases each). In germline, CDR1 is SQVTM, CDR2 ANQGSEA. V lost 5 bases, J lost 2 bases, and 13 bases lay in between. This CDR3 has 13 amino acids. The CDR3 region is CSVKRDLTYEQYF. For the CDR3, the DNA is TGCAGCGTTAAGAGGGACCTCACCTACGAGCAGTACTTC.

V is TRBV6-6 and J is TRBJ2-3, with 9 nucleotides matching TRBD2. The length of the CDR3 is 16 residues. Per germline, CDR1 MNHNY and CDR2 SVGAGI (reference sequence). J lost 4 bases, V lost 2 bases, and 7 bases had no gene match. CDR3 bases: TGTGCCAGCAGTTACACGGTAGCGGGGGCATCAGATACGCAGTATTTT. It encodes CASSYTVAGASDTQYF.

The chain joins TRBV5-4 to TRBJ1-2; the match to TRBD1 covers 9 bases. J was trimmed by 7 bases and V by 2 bases; bases with no gene match: 12. The CDR3 contains 16 residues. From germline, CDR1 is SGHNT and CDR2 YYREEE (reference sequence). The CDR3: CASSFHYSGQGSGYTF. In DNA form, the CDR3 reads TGTGCCAGCAGCTTCCACTATTCGGGACAGGGCTCTGGCTACACCTTC.

V usage is TRBV7-6 and J usage is TRBJ1-2, with 8 bases that match TRBD1. The CDR3 length is 14 residues. V lost 2 bases and J lost 8; bases outside the gene matches: 7. Germline V CDR1 and CDR2: SGHVS, FNYEAQ. The CDR3 reads CASSLTQGAVGYTF. The CDR3 bases are TGTGCCAGCAGCTTAACCCAGGGGGCAGTCGGCTACACCTTC.

The chain combines TRBV7-9 with TRBJ1-4; 9 bases align to TRBD1. V shed 5 bases, J shed 6 bases, and the junction held 16 bases outside the gene matches. The CDR3 runs 18 residues. From germline, CDR1 is SEHNR and CDR2 FQNEAQ (reference sequence). CDR3 sequence: CASSPPRTGVPKDEKLFF. CDR3 coding DNA: TGTGCCAGCAGCCCGCCCCGGACAGGGGTACCAAAGGATGAAAAACTGTTTTTT.

This clone rates as medium-sized. The chain recombines TRBV4-1 with TRBJ1-5, with 7 bases aligning to TRBD1. J gave up 2 bases and V 5 bases, and 6 bases lay outside the gene matches. The CDR3 runs to 15 residues. Germline CDR1 reads MGHRA; CDR2 reads YSYEKL. CDR3 sequence reads: CASSAHRGGNQPQHF. In DNA form, the CDR3 reads TGCGCCAGCAGCGCACACAGGGGAGGCAATCAGCCCCAGCATTTT.

The chain has TRBV10-2 and TRBJ1-5; unclear D gene. Trimming left V 2 bases short and J 2 bases short, with 4 bases between. Germline values: CDR1 WSHSY, CDR2 SAAADI. The CDR3 runs 13 residues. DNA for the CDR3: TGCGCCAGCAGTGAGGGGGGCAATCAGCCCCAGCATTTT. It codes for CASSEGGNQPQHF.

The chain links TRBV29-1 to TRBJ2-7; D ambiguous. The CDR3 sequence is 10 residues long. Germline lookup yields CDR1 SQVTM and CDR2 ANQGSEA. Trimming removed 7 bases from V and 5 bases from J, with 9 bases in between. The CDR3 sequence is CSARDNEQYF. Written as DNA, the CDR3 is TGCAGCGCTAGAGACAACGAGCAGTACTTC.

The chain couples TRBV5-6 to TRBJ2-7; D might be TRBD1 (6 bases). CDR3 length equals 12 residues. Germline values: CDR1 SGHDT, CDR2 YYEEEE. V was pared by 5 bases and J by 6 bases, with 12 bases between. CDR3 bases: TGTGCCAGCAGTTCAGGGGCTCTCGAGCAGTACTTC. Amino acids: CASSSGALEQYF.

The genes are TRBV6-5 and TRBJ1-5; no definite D call. Trimming shortened V by 5 bases and J by 0 bases, and 11 bases separated the two germline ends. CDR3 length equals 15 residues. From germline, CDR1 is MNHEY and CDR2 SVGAGI. CDR3 residues: CASSPSGYSNQPQHF. The CDR3 coding sequence is TGTGCCAGCAGTCCTAGTGGATATAGCAATCAGCCCCAGCATTTT.

This chain connects TRBV14 to TRBJ1-4; D is uncertain. CDR1 and CDR2 from the germline V gene are SGHDN and FVKESK. With 4 bases removed from V and 0 bases from J, the gap between germline ends came to 12 bases. The CDR3 length is 16 residues. Here the CDR3 reads CASSPNPRTTNEKLFF. CDR3 DNA: TGTGCCAGCAGCCCGAACCCAAGGACAACTAATGAAAAACTGTTTTTT.

This chain links TRBV28 with TRBJ2-3; the D gene is possibly TRBD2 (6 bases). With 1 base removed from V and 1 base from J, the gap between germline ends came to 9 bases. The CDR3 loop spans 15 amino acids. CDR1 and CDR2 (germline): MDHEN, SYDVKM. This CDR3 reads CASSLLWEGTDTQYF. CDR3 DNA sequence: TGTGCCAGCAGTTTATTGTGGGAGGGCACAGATACGCAGTATTTT.

This rearrangement joins TRBV2 to TRBJ2-3; unclear D gene. Germline V gene lookup returns CDR1 SNHLY and CDR2 FYNNEI. V was cut by 3 bases and J by 6 bases, with 10 bases left in between. The CDR3 contains 13 residues. The CDR3 protein is CASSEWRKDTQYF. In DNA form, the CDR3 reads TGTGCCAGCAGTGAGTGGAGAAAGGATACGCAGTATTTT.

The CDR3 region is CAGGQRQEETQYF. CDR3 sequence (DNA): TGTGCCGGGGGACAGAGACAGGAAGAGACCCAGTACTTC. This chain joins TRBV2 and TRBJ2-5; TRBD1 matches 7 bases. The ends lost 11 bases at V and 3 bases at J; junction bases unmatched: 9. Looked up from germline, CDR1 is SNHLY and CDR2 is FYNNEI. CDR3 length: 13 amino acids. Variable domain in full (rest from reference TRBV2 and TRBJ2-5): EPEVTQTPSHQVTQMGQEVILRCVPISNHLYFYWYRQILGQKVEFLVSFYNNEISEKSEIFDDQFSVERPDGSNFTLKIRSTKLEDSAMYFCAGGQRQEETQYFGPGTRLLVL.